This is a list of T cell receptor beta chains from one sample in a study of CD8 T cells in Susac syndrome. Each CDR3 protein gets one entry after TCRdb re-called the immunoSEQ multiplex PCR reads with MiXCR. The sample shows about 120,000 distinct CDR3 sequences, about 95% of them seen only once. The sequenced sample was CD4+ T cells from PBMCs. All receptors derive from a human donor in good health. CDR3s include the opening cysteine and the closing phenylalanine or tryptophan. Each record gives: V gene, J gene, D gene, clone size, CDR3 DNA, CDR3 protein. The D gene is left open where the match is weak. Where a row states a size, it is once, few, many or the class of an expanded clone; other rows omit it.

v_gene: TRBV5-1
j_gene: TRBJ2-5
d_gene: TRBD2
abundance: .
CDR3nt: TGCGCCAGCAGCTGGGCCGGGACTAGCGGGGGAGAGACCCAGTACTTC
CDR3aa: CASSWAGTSGGETQYF

v_gene: TRBV19
j_gene: TRBJ1-2
d_gene: TRBD1
abundance: .
CDR3nt: TGTGCCAGTAGAATGGACAGGGGGACCTATGGCTACACCTTC
CDR3aa: CASRMDRGTYGYTF

v_gene: TRBV30
j_gene: TRBJ1-2
d_gene: .
abundance: .
CDR3nt: TGTGCCTGGAGTGTACAGGTGGCCGGCTCCTATGGCTACACCTTC
CDR3aa: CAWSVQVAGSYGYTF

v_gene: TRBV28
j_gene: TRBJ2-7
d_gene: .
abundance: .
CDR3nt: TGTGCCAGCAGTTTATCACCCCAGGGGAGCTATGGGGAGCAGTACTTC
CDR3aa: CASSLSPQGSYGEQYF

v_gene: TRBV20-1
j_gene: TRBJ2-7
d_gene: TRBD2
abundance: .
CDR3nt: TGCAGTGCTACCCGGGACTACTCCTACGAGCAGTACTTC
CDR3aa: CSATRDYSYEQYF

v_gene: TRBV6-5
j_gene: TRBJ2-5
d_gene: .
abundance: .
CDR3nt: TGTGCCAGCAGTTACTCGAGGGGGGAGACCCAGTACTTC
CDR3aa: CASSYSRGETQYF

v_gene: TRBV20-1
j_gene: TRBJ2-3
d_gene: .
abundance: .
CDR3nt: TGCAGTGCTAGGCGGTCCAGTAAAGTAGATACGCAGTATTTT
CDR3aa: CSARRSSKVDTQYF

v_gene: TRBV6-5
j_gene: TRBJ1-2
d_gene: TRBD1
abundance: .
CDR3nt: TGTGCCAGCAGTTGGGACAGGGAAGACTATGGCTACACCTTC
CDR3aa: CASSWDREDYGYTF

v_gene: TRBV3-1
j_gene: TRBJ1-4
d_gene: .
abundance: .
CDR3nt: TGTGCCAGCAGCGTCACGGGGGTCGGCGGAGAAAAACTGTTTTTT
CDR3aa: CASSVTGVGGEKLFF

v_gene: TRBV3-1
j_gene: TRBJ1-3
d_gene: .
abundance: .
CDR3nt: TGTGCCAGCAGTCCGGACTCCCTTGGAAACACCATATATTTT
CDR3aa: CASSPDSLGNTIYF

v_gene: TRBV20-1
j_gene: TRBJ2-7
d_gene: TRBD2
abundance: .
CDR3nt: TGCAGTGCTAGAGAGTCGGGACTATTGTACGAGCAGTACTTC
CDR3aa: CSARESGLLYEQYF

v_gene: TRBV19
j_gene: TRBJ2-1
d_gene: TRBD1
abundance: .
CDR3nt: TGTGCCAGTAGAGAAAGACCGGGACAGGGGTACAATGAGCAGTTCTTC
CDR3aa: CASRERPGQGYNEQFF

v_gene: TRBV3-1
j_gene: TRBJ1-5
d_gene: .
abundance: .
CDR3nt: TGTGCCAGCAGCCAAGATACCGTTTCGCAGCCCCAGCATTTT
CDR3aa: CASSQDTVSQPQHF

v_gene: TRBV7-9
j_gene: TRBJ2-7
d_gene: .
abundance: .
CDR3nt: TGTGCCAGCAGCGAACAAAACAGGGTTTCGACCTACGAGCAGTACTTC
CDR3aa: CASSEQNRVSTYEQYF

v_gene: TRBV7-9
j_gene: TRBJ2-3
d_gene: .
abundance: .
CDR3nt: TGTGCCAGCAGCTTTACGTATAGCACAGATACGCAGTATTTT
CDR3aa: CASSFTYSTDTQYF

v_gene: TRBV5-1
j_gene: TRBJ2-2
d_gene: .
abundance: .
CDR3nt: TGCGCCAGCAGCCTGACGACCAGAGGGGGCGGGGAGCTGTTTTTT
CDR3aa: CASSLTTRGGGELFF

v_gene: TRBV18
j_gene: TRBJ2-1
d_gene: TRBD2
abundance: .
CDR3nt: TGTGCCAGCTCGCCGGGGGGGACTAGCGGATACAATGAGCAGTTCTTC
CDR3aa: CASSPGGTSGYNEQFF

v_gene: TRBV6-1
j_gene: TRBJ1-4
d_gene: .
abundance: .
CDR3nt: TGTGCCAGCAGTCTCTTAGTCGGGGGAAATGAAAAACTGTTTTTT
CDR3aa: CASSLLVGGNEKLFF

v_gene: TRBV7-8
j_gene: TRBJ2-6
d_gene: .
abundance: .
CDR3nt: TGTGCCAGCAGCTTTCCAAGGTCAGGGGCCAACGTCCTGACTTTC
CDR3aa: CASSFPRSGANVLTF

v_gene: TRBV19
j_gene: TRBJ1-5
d_gene: .
abundance: .
CDR3nt: TGTGCCAGTAGTATCCAGAGCAATCAGCCCCAGCATTTT
CDR3aa: CASSIQSNQPQHF

v_gene: TRBV7-2
j_gene: TRBJ2-1
d_gene: TRBD2
abundance: .
CDR3nt: TGTGCCAGCAGCTTAGCATCCAGCGGGAGCGTCTATGAGCAGTTCTTC
CDR3aa: CASSLASSGSVYEQFF

v_gene: TRBV18
j_gene: TRBJ2-7
d_gene: TRBD1
abundance: .
CDR3nt: TGTGCCAGCTGGACCGGGACAGGGCCCTACGAGCAGTACTTC
CDR3aa: CASWTGTGPYEQYF

v_gene: TRBV3-1
j_gene: TRBJ1-1
d_gene: TRBD1
abundance: .
CDR3nt: TGTGCCAGCAGCCAAGATCCGGCAGGGGGATGGAACACTGAAGCTTTCTTT
CDR3aa: CASSQDPAGGWNTEAFF

v_gene: TRBV27
j_gene: TRBJ2-7
d_gene: .
abundance: .
CDR3nt: TGTGCCAGCAGTTTTTCTCGGAGGCAGGGGCGGTACGAGCAGTACTTC
CDR3aa: CASSFSRRQGRYEQYF

v_gene: TRBV5-1
j_gene: TRBJ2-5
d_gene: .
abundance: .
CDR3nt: TGCGCCAGCAAATCCCGACAGGAGGGAGAGACCCAGTACTTC
CDR3aa: CASKSRQEGETQYF

v_gene: TRBV29-1
j_gene: TRBJ1-5
d_gene: TRBD1
abundance: once
CDR3nt: TGCAGCGGGACAGGGGATAGCAATCAGCCCCAGCATTTT
CDR3aa: CSGTGDSNQPQHF

v_gene: TRBV29-1
j_gene: TRBJ1-3
d_gene: .
abundance: .
CDR3nt: TGCAGCGTTGTTCAGCCTTTGGGAGGACCACTCTCTGGAAACACCATATATTTT
CDR3aa: CSVVQPLGGPLSGNTIYF

v_gene: TRBV15
j_gene: TRBJ2-7
d_gene: TRBD1
abundance: .
CDR3nt: TGTGCCACCAGCAACCCGGGACAGGGGTTCTACGAGCAGTACTTC
CDR3aa: CATSNPGQGFYEQYF

v_gene: TRBV2
j_gene: TRBJ1-1
d_gene: .
abundance: .
CDR3nt: TGTGCCAGCAGTGAACAGGGCTTTGGCACTGAAGCTTTCTTT
CDR3aa: CASSEQGFGTEAFF

v_gene: TRBV20-1
j_gene: TRBJ2-7
d_gene: TRBD1
abundance: .
CDR3nt: TGCAGTGCTAGAGTAAAGGGACAGGGGCCTCCTTTCGAGCAGTACTTC
CDR3aa: CSARVKGQGPPFEQYF

v_gene: TRBV30
j_gene: TRBJ2-2
d_gene: .
abundance: .
CDR3nt: TGTGCCTGGATATTCGGTCCCGACACCGGGGAGCTGTTTTTT
CDR3aa: CAWIFGPDTGELFF

v_gene: TRBV2
j_gene: TRBJ1-4
d_gene: TRBD1
abundance: .
CDR3nt: TGTGCCAGCAGTGAAGCCGACAGGGGGCTCGATGAAAAACTGTTTTTT
CDR3aa: CASSEADRGLDEKLFF

v_gene: TRBV6-6
j_gene: TRBJ2-7
d_gene: TRBD2
abundance: .
CDR3nt: TGTGCCTTGTCCCAGCGGGAGGGCCGGAGTCTGTACTTC
CDR3aa: CALSQREGRSLYF

v_gene: TRBV9
j_gene: TRBJ1-5
d_gene: TRBD1
abundance: .
CDR3nt: TGTGCCAGCAGCAAAGGGGGCCCCGATCAGCCCCAGCATTTT
CDR3aa: CASSKGGPDQPQHF

v_gene: TRBV6-5
j_gene: TRBJ1-1
d_gene: .
abundance: .
CDR3nt: TGTGCCAGCAGTTATTGGCAGGACACTGAAGCTTTCTTT
CDR3aa: CASSYWQDTEAFF

v_gene: TRBV7-2
j_gene: TRBJ2-6
d_gene: TRBD2
abundance: .
CDR3nt: TGTGCCAGCAGCTTCGGGACTAGCGGCTCTGGGGCCAACGTCCTGACTTTC
CDR3aa: CASSFGTSGSGANVLTF

v_gene: TRBV6-5
j_gene: TRBJ2-5
d_gene: TRBD2
abundance: .
CDR3nt: TGTGCCAGCAGCCCCGGACTAGCGCAAGAGACCCAGTACTTC
CDR3aa: CASSPGLAQETQYF

v_gene: TRBV18
j_gene: TRBJ2-4
d_gene: .
abundance: .
CDR3nt: TGTGCCAGCTCACGGAACACGGGGGACGGAAACATTCAGTACTTC
CDR3aa: CASSRNTGDGNIQYF

v_gene: TRBV6-2/TRBV6-3
j_gene: TRBJ2-7
d_gene: .
abundance: few
CDR3nt: TGTGCCAGCAGTCACAACTACGAGCAGTACTTC
CDR3aa: CASSHNYEQYF

v_gene: TRBV4-2
j_gene: TRBJ2-2
d_gene: .
abundance: .
CDR3nt: TGTGCCAGCAGCCAAGATCCCATAGGGTCGAACACCGGGGAGCTGTTTTTT
CDR3aa: CASSQDPIGSNTGELFF

v_gene: TRBV12-3/TRBV12-4
j_gene: TRBJ1-1
d_gene: .
abundance: .
CDR3nt: TGTGCCAGCAGTTTAAGGGAGAGGAACACTGAAGCTTTCTTT
CDR3aa: CASSLRERNTEAFF

v_gene: TRBV30
j_gene: TRBJ2-7
d_gene: TRBD2
abundance: .
CDR3nt: TGTGCCTGGAGTGTCCAGCGGGAGGGATTCGAGCAGTACTTC
CDR3aa: CAWSVQREGFEQYF

v_gene: TRBV12-5
j_gene: TRBJ2-7
d_gene: TRBD1
abundance: .
CDR3nt: TGTGCTAGTGGTTTGGTTTTGTCAACGACAGGGTCCCAGCAGTACTTC
CDR3aa: CASGLVLSTTGSQQYF

v_gene: TRBV3-1
j_gene: TRBJ2-1
d_gene: .
abundance: .
CDR3nt: TGTGCCAGCAGCCAAGATCGCGACAGCTCCTACAATGAGCAGTTCTTC
CDR3aa: CASSQDRDSSYNEQFF

v_gene: TRBV20-1
j_gene: TRBJ2-5
d_gene: .
abundance: .
CDR3nt: TGCAGTACTCGAGAGGGGGGGGAGACCCAGTACTTC
CDR3aa: CSTREGGETQYF

v_gene: TRBV29-1
j_gene: TRBJ2-1
d_gene: TRBD2
abundance: .
CDR3nt: TGCAGCGTTTACCCGGGACTAGCCGGTAATGAGCAGTTCTTC
CDR3aa: CSVYPGLAGNEQFF

v_gene: TRBV7-2
j_gene: TRBJ1-5
d_gene: .
abundance: .
CDR3nt: TGTGCCAGCAGCTTAACGAGCAGGGATCAGCCCCAGCATTTT
CDR3aa: CASSLTSRDQPQHF

v_gene: TRBV18
j_gene: TRBJ2-1
d_gene: .
abundance: .
CDR3nt: TGTGCCAGCTCACCATTGTGGGGGGAACAAGGAAGGGAGCAGTTCTTC
CDR3aa: CASSPLWGEQGREQFF

v_gene: TRBV2
j_gene: TRBJ2-7
d_gene: .
abundance: .
CDR3nt: TGTGCCAGCGCCGGTACACCCTACGAGCAGTACTTC
CDR3aa: CASAGTPYEQYF

v_gene: TRBV9
j_gene: TRBJ2-1
d_gene: .
abundance: .
CDR3nt: TGTGCCAGCAGCGTAGTTAGCGGGACAGGGTACAATGAGCAGTTCTTC
CDR3aa: CASSVVSGTGYNEQFF

v_gene: TRBV4-1
j_gene: TRBJ1-2
d_gene: TRBD1
abundance: .
CDR3nt: TGCGCCAGCAGCCAAGACAACAGGGGCACCTATGGCTACACCTTC
CDR3aa: CASSQDNRGTYGYTF

v_gene: TRBV24-1
j_gene: TRBJ2-5
d_gene: TRBD1
abundance: .
CDR3nt: TGTGCCACCAGTGAAACGACAGGGAGTGGAGAGACCCAGTACTTC
CDR3aa: CATSETTGSGETQYF

v_gene: TRBV7-9
j_gene: TRBJ1-1
d_gene: .
abundance: .
CDR3nt: TGTGCCAGCAGCTCTGGTAGGACAGTAAACACTGAAGCTTTCTTT
CDR3aa: CASSSGRTVNTEAFF

v_gene: TRBV18
j_gene: TRBJ1-4
d_gene: .
abundance: .
CDR3nt: TGTGCCAGCTCACCACCGGAAAGCGGCCCCTGGGGTAATGAAAAACTGTTTTTT
CDR3aa: CASSPPESGPWGNEKLFF

v_gene: TRBV7-2
j_gene: TRBJ2-7
d_gene: TRBD1
abundance: .
CDR3nt: TGTGCCAGCAGCCCAGACAGGGCATCCTACGAGCAGTACTTC
CDR3aa: CASSPDRASYEQYF